Described below is a single T cell receptor beta chain sequence and its context. Its antigen remains unidentified. The data derive from a study of T cell responses to AZD1222 COVID-19 vaccine. The study's findings and limits: Spike-specific TCR breadth and depth rose after two AZD1222 doses. CD4 TCRs linked to vaccination spanned spike, dominating at 160-218 and 743-854. Donors were largely white British and mainly female; clonal diversity was possibly underestimated.

Pooling was applied to second doses at about 4 or about 12 weeks. V was cut by 4 bases and J by 0 bases, with 16 bases left in between. Looked up from germline, CDR1 is MNHNS and CDR2 is SASEGT. The CDR3 length is 18 residues. The protocol was immunoSEQ multiplex PCR, while the TCRdb copy is restricted to in-frame clones and leaves out a portion. This table holds 100,000 or so clones, around 87% found once. Sample: peripheral blood, taken 28 days after the second AZD1222 dose. V is TRBV6-1 and J is TRBJ2-6; D tentatively reads TRBD1 or TRBD2 (5 bases each). This receptor was obtained from an adult who received the AZD1222 COVID-19 vaccine. The chain's CDR3 is CASSAFGGSSSGANVLTF. In DNA, the CDR3 is TGTGCCAGCAGTGCTTTTGGGGGATCTTCCTCTGGGGCCAACGTCCTGACTTTC.